This T cell receptor beta chain was identified in a study of cytomegalovirus exposure and HLA in healthy donors. Trimming at V came to 3 bases and at J to 1 base, leaving 0 bases not matched to a gene. Germline V gives CDR1 MRHNA, CDR2 SNTAGT. The CDR3 has 14 residues. Some clones are missing from TCRdb's copy, which holds only in-frame ones; the method was immunoSEQ multiplex PCR. The table includes about 240,000 clones, around 88% detected once. The chain has TRBV6-4 and TRBJ2-3; TRBD2 matches 8 bases. The origin of this receptor is a woman under 40 in good health and CMV-seropositive. Input material: PBMCs. The CDR3 here is CASSETSGTDTQYF. DNA for the CDR3: TGTGCCAGCAGTGAGACTAGCGGCACAGATACGCAGTATTTT.